Listed here are 13 T cell receptor beta chains from one sample, sequenced in a study of control samples from healthy donors and cancer patients. The table came from immunoSEQ multiplex PCR; TCRdb's copy has only in-frame clones and leaves some out. The sample shows more than 50,000 clones, roughly 87% of them seen only once. Sequences were obtained from blood. Receptors were obtained from a man between 45 and 60 years old in good health.

This clone was observed a handful of times. V is TRBV4-2 and J is TRBJ2-7; 9 positions agree with TRBD1. Germline V gene sequence: CDR1 LGHNA, CDR2 YNFKEQ. V shed 4 bases, J shed 11 bases, and the junction held 6 bases outside the gene matches. The CDR3 has 12 residues. The CDR3 coding sequence is TGTGCCAGCAGCCCGACAGGGGGTGCGGAGTACTTC. It codes for CASSPTGGAEYF.

The V and J genes are TRBV6-1 and TRBJ2-7; D gene unclear. Trimming removed 2 bases from V and 2 bases from J, with 7 bases in between. The germline CDR1 and CDR2 sequences are MNHNS and SASEGT. The CDR3 extends over 13 amino acids. CDR3 bases: TGTGCCAGCAGTGAACCAGCCACCTACGAGCAGTACTTC. It codes for CASSEPATYEQYF.

The rearrangement joins TRBV6-6 to TRBJ1-6, with 8 bases lining up with TRBD1. Germline-derived CDR1 and CDR2 are MNHNY and SVGAGI (reference sequence). The CDR3 loop spans 14 amino acids. With 6 bases clipped from V and 7 bases from J, the junction kept 5 bases outside the gene matches. In DNA form, the CDR3 reads TGTGCCAGCAGCCAACAGGGGGAGAATTCACCCCTCCACTTT. This gives the protein CASSQQGENSPLHF.

The gene calls are TRBV19 and TRBJ2-7, with D possibly matching TRBD2 (6 bases). V lost 3 bases and J lost 5, with 11 bases in between. The germline gives CDR1 LNHDA, CDR2 SQIVND (reference sequence). This CDR3 is built from 13 residues. CDR3 in amino acids: CASSMGLLDEQYF. CDR3 in DNA: TGTGCCAGTAGTATGGGACTCCTTGACGAGCAGTACTTC.

V gene TRBV7-9 combines with J gene TRBJ2-7; D gene unclear. V gave up 4 bases and J gave up 6 bases, with 22 bases separating them. CDR3 length: 16 amino acids. CDR1 SEHNR and CDR2 FQNEAQ come from the germline V gene (reference sequence). The CDR3 region is CASSYDLGRPNSEQYF. CDR3 bases: TGTGCCAGCAGCTACGATCTAGGCAGGCCCAATTCCGAGCAGTACTTC.

CDR3 protein: CASSRQGHNTEAFF. CDR3 bases: TGTGCCAGCAGCAGACAGGGGCACAACACTGAAGCTTTCTTT. The chain employs TRBV6-5 and TRBJ1-1; 8 bases align to TRBD1. V shed 6 bases, J shed 2 bases, and the junction held 5 bases outside the gene matches. Germline V CDR1 and CDR2: MNHEY, SVGAGI. The CDR3 is made up of 14 amino acids.

This sequence joins TRBV18 and TRBJ2-1; 9 nucleotides agree with TRBD2. Germline-derived CDR1 and CDR2 are KGHSH and LQKENI. The ends lost 2 bases at V and 3 bases at J; junction bases unmatched: 5. This CDR3 contains 16 residues. CDR3 DNA: TGTGCCAGCTCACCAGGGGGGACTAGCCTCTACAATGAGCAGTTCTTC. The encoded protein is CASSPGGTSLYNEQFF.

In its sample, this clone was seen once. CDR3 sequence reads: CASSSLPDRGPLHF. The CDR3 region has the DNA TGTGCCAGCAGTTCCTTACCGGACAGGGGACCCCTCCACTTT. The chain uses TRBV6-5 and TRBJ1-6; TRBD1 agrees at 9 bases. The CDR3 is 14 residues long. The germline gives CDR1 MNHEY, CDR2 SVGAGI. The V gene end was trimmed by 4 bases and the J gene end by 12 bases; junction bases not matched to a gene: 7.

This chain joins TRBV19 and TRBJ1-5, with D perhaps matching TRBD1 (5 bases). The V gene's germline CDR1 is LNHDA and CDR2 SQIVND (reference sequence). V shed 5 bases and J shed 6 bases, with 17 bases lying between them. The CDR3 consists of 15 residues. CDR3 coding DNA: TGTGCCAGTAGTCTAGGGGTAGGGGCGGCTCAGCCCCAGCATTTT. Its translation: CASSLGVGAAQPQHF.

The chain combines TRBV24-1 with TRBJ2-3, with D unresolved. V was shortened by 9 bases and J by 2 bases, with 17 bases between the two germline ends. This CDR3 has 15 residues. Germline V gives CDR1 KGHDR, CDR2 SFDVKD. The DNA of the CDR3 is TGTGCCACCCAGCCGACACGTCCATCCACAGATACGCAGTATTTT. This codes for CATQPTRPSTDTQYF.

This clone came up once. The rearrangement uses TRBV7-3 and TRBJ2-1; 7 bases match TRBD2. Germline CDR1 and CDR2: SGHTA and FQGTGA. This CDR3 contains 16 residues. J was trimmed by 5 bases and V by 3 bases; bases with no gene match: 10. The chain's CDR3 is CASSFALGTTNNEQFF. Here the CDR3 DNA reads TGTGCCAGCAGCTTCGCTCTGGGGACTACCAACAATGAGCAGTTCTTC.

For this clone: This same CDR3 is encoded by further DNA sequences in the sample. The V and J genes are TRBV5-1 and TRBJ1-2; no definite D call. Germline values: CDR1 SGHRS, CDR2 YFSETQ. Trimming left V 0 bases short and J 6 bases short, with 9 bases between. The CDR3 totals 13 residues. The CDR3 region is CASSLVGRDGYTF. In DNA, the CDR3 is TGCGCCAGCAGCTTGGTGGGTCGGGATGGCTACACCTTC.

The V and J genes are TRBV7-9 and TRBJ1-1; D uncertain. Between the trimmed V and J ends, which lost 1 base and 0 bases, there was a span of 9 bases. Germline V gene sequence: CDR1 SEHNR, CDR2 FQNEAQ (reference sequence). This CDR3 is 15 amino acids long. The CDR3 spells CASSLEAVMNTEAFF. DNA of the CDR3: TGTGCCAGCAGCTTAGAGGCAGTCATGAACACTGAAGCTTTCTTT.